The rows below give T cell receptor beta chains drawn from one sample of a study of immune evolution from preneoplasia to lung adenocarcinoma. The protocol was immunoSEQ multiplex PCR, while the TCRdb copy is restricted to in-frame clones and leaves out a portion. The sample has about 6,400 clones, roughly 85% seen once. The sample consisted of FFPE minimally invasive lung adenocarcinoma tissue. The receptors stem from a person between 60 and 79 years old with lung adenocarcinoma. CDR3s include the opening cysteine and the closing phenylalanine or tryptophan. A D gene is named only where the DNA matches it firmly. Only some rows state a clone size, as once, few, many or a class for expanded clones.

clone_size	j_call	v_call	d_call	cdr3_nt	cdr3_aa
once	TRBJ1-2	TRBV10-3	NA	TGTGCCATCAGTGGGAGACAGATACCGATAGATGGCTACACCTTC	CAISGRQIPIDGYTF
NA	TRBJ2-5	TRBV11-2	NA	TGTGCCAGCAGCTCGCAGATGCAAGAGACCCAGTACTTC	CASSSQMQETQYF
NA	TRBJ1-1	TRBV30	NA	TGTGCCTGGAGTGTTTGGGGGGGGGACACTGAAGCTTTCTTT	CAWSVWGGDTEAFF
NA	TRBJ1-4	TRBV4-1	TRBD1	TGCGCCAGCAGCCACGGGACAGGGGACGAAAAACTGTTTTTT	CASSHGTGDEKLFF
few	TRBJ1-4	TRBV28	TRBD1	TGTGCCAGCAGTCCTATAATGACAACCGGGACAGGGGGAGAAAAACTGTTTTTT	CASSPIMTTGTGGEKLFF
NA	TRBJ1-1	TRBV7-9	TRBD1	TGTGCCAGCAGCGGGTCCAGATCTGCTGGACAGGCAAAAGCTTTCTTT	CASSGSRSAGQAKAFF
NA	TRBJ2-1	TRBV7-2	TRBD1	TGTGCCAGCAGCTCCCCCACACAGGGGGGATCCTACAATGAGCAGTTCTTC	CASSSPTQGGSYNEQFF
NA	TRBJ2-7	TRBV28	TRBD2	TGTGCCAGCAGCACCGGGACTAGTGACTACGAGCAGTACTTC	CASSTGTSDYEQYF
NA	TRBJ2-5	TRBV29-1	NA	TGCAGCGTGGAAATCACGGGGGAGACCCAGTACTTC	CSVEITGETQYF
NA	TRBJ2-5	TRBV21-1	NA	TGTGCCAGCAGCAAAGAGGACCTATGGTACCAAGAGACCCAGTACTTC	CASSKEDLWYQETQYF
NA	TRBJ1-6	TRBV30	NA	TGTGCCTGGAATAGAGACAGAGGTTCACCCCTCCACTTT	CAWNRDRGSPLHF
once	TRBJ1-2	TRBV28	TRBD1	TGTGCCAGCAGCCCAGGACAGGGGGTCAACTATGGCTACACCTTC	CASSPGQGVNYGYTF
NA	TRBJ1-1	TRBV18	NA	TGTGCCAGCTCACCTGGGGCCCAGAACACTGAAGCTTTCTTT	CASSPGAQNTEAFF
NA	TRBJ1-2	TRBV4-1	NA	TGCGCCAGCAGCCAAGAATTTGGCAGTCACTATGGCTACACCTTC	CASSQEFGSHYGYTF
NA	TRBJ2-7	TRBV20-1	NA	TGCAGTGCTAGGGGGACTTACGAGCAGTACTTC	CSARGTYEQYF
NA	TRBJ2-5	TRBV7-9	NA	TGTGCCAGCAGCTCTACTACCGGGGAGACCCAGTACTTC	CASSSTTGETQYF
NA	TRBJ1-2	TRBV5-5	NA	TGTGCCAGCAGCTTGACCCCCGAATATGGCTACACCTTC	CASSLTPEYGYTF
NA	TRBJ2-7	TRBV7-8	TRBD2	TGTGCCAGCAGCTTACTTAGCGGGAATGTCTACGAGCAGTACTTC	CASSLLSGNVYEQYF
NA	TRBJ2-3	TRBV18	NA	TGTGCCAGCTCACCGGGGTACACAGATACGCAGTATTTT	CASSPGYTDTQYF
NA	TRBJ1-1	TRBV4-3	NA	TGCGCCAGCAGCCAAGTTGATAGGGGGGACACTGAAGCTTTCTTT	CASSQVDRGDTEAFF
few	TRBJ2-7	TRBV6-4	NA	TGTGCCAGCAGTGAGTGGGAAGGGAGCGAGCAGTACTTC	CASSEWEGSEQYF
NA	TRBJ2-5	TRBV7-9	NA	TGTGCCAGCAGCGCCTTAGTGGGCGAGACCCAGTACTTC	CASSALVGETQYF
NA	TRBJ1-1	TRBV30	NA	TGTGCCTGGAGTGTACTTTTCCAGAGCAGGGTTAGGGTGGGTAACACTGAAGCTTTCTTT	CAWSVLFQSRVRVGNTEAFF
NA	TRBJ1-5	TRBV7-9	NA	TGTGCCAGCAGCTTAGGTGGAGAGCCCCAGCATTTT	CASSLGGEPQHF
NA	TRBJ1-5	TRBV27	NA	TGTGCCAGCAGCTCAGGGGACGCCAATCAGCCCCAGCATTTT	CASSSGDANQPQHF
once	TRBJ1-2	TRBV27	TRBD1	TGTGCCAGCAGTTTATTGTCGCCTGGGACAGGGGGCGGAAAGGCGATAGGCTATGGCTACACCTTC	CASSLLSPGTGGGKAIGYGYTF
NA	TRBJ2-2	TRBV4-1	TRBD2	TGCGCCAGCAGCCAAGCCCGGGGGGAGCAGGCACGAAGGGCCGGGGAGCTGTTTTTT	CASSQARGEQARRAGELFF
NA	TRBJ2-5	TRBV4-3	TRBD2	TGCGCCAGCAGCCAAGAACCGATAGCGGGGCGGGGAGAGACCCAGTACTTC	CASSQEPIAGRGETQYF
NA	TRBJ1-1	TRBV27	NA	TGTGCCAGCAGTAAGGTAGGCTTCAACACTGAAGCTTTCTTT	CASSKVGFNTEAFF
NA	TRBJ1-5	TRBV10-2	NA	TGCGCCACACAGGGAAGCAATCAGCCCCAGCATTTT	CATQGSNQPQHF
NA	TRBJ2-5	TRBV19	NA	TGTGCCAGTAGTATAGATAACACAGGGGGGGAAGAGACCCAGTACTTC	CASSIDNTGGEETQYF
NA	TRBJ1-2	TRBV11-2	NA	TGTGCCAGCAGCTTCCTGACATGGGACACTGGAACGGGGGGCTACACCTTC	CASSFLTWDTGTGGYTF
NA	TRBJ2-7	TRBV28	TRBD2	TGTGCCAGCAGTTTCCTTCCCAGCGGGACGGTGGGGGAGCAGTACTTC	CASSFLPSGTVGEQYF
NA	TRBJ1-1	TRBV9	NA	TGTGCCAGCAGCCCTCCTGGGACGAACACTGAAGCTTTCTTT	CASSPPGTNTEAFF
few	TRBJ2-3	TRBV7-9	NA	TGTGCCAGCAGCTTAGTCGGGGGTACGCAGTATTTT	CASSLVGGTQYF
NA	TRBJ2-2	TRBV7-8	TRBD1	TGTGCCAGCAGCCCCGGACAGGGGGCAATAGGCGGGGAGCTGTTTTTT	CASSPGQGAIGGELFF
few	TRBJ1-1	TRBV5-1	NA	TGCGCCAGCAGCTTGGCCTCACTGACAGCCAACACTGAAGCTTTCTTT	CASSLASLTANTEAFF
NA	TRBJ2-7	TRBV7-2	NA	TGTGCCAGCGCCCAAAGCGCCTACGAGCAGTACTTC	CASAQSAYEQYF
NA	TRBJ1-2	TRBV28	NA	TGTGCCGGCCGAGGCCTCCAGGGTTATGGCTACACCTTC	CAGRGLQGYGYTF
NA	TRBJ2-5	TRBV14	TRBD1	TGTGCCAGCAGCCAGAACAGGGGGCGGTGGGAGACCCAGTACTTC	CASSQNRGRWETQYF